This TCR beta chain was observed in a study of molecular identifiers for immune sequencing clone quantification. Study observations and caveats: Barcode-sharing identical TCR molecules could underestimate highly expanded clone sizes. Effector cells kept over 98% of their molecules in clones above 20 RNA copies, while naive cells kept under 1% there.

CDR1 is SGHTS and CDR2 is YDEGEE in the germline V gene. With 4 bases removed from V and 3 bases from J, the gap between germline ends came to 15 bases. This CDR3 has 15 residues. TCRdb called the PCR reads again in MiXCR, with one record for every CDR3 protein. The top ten hold 0.85% to 0.9% of the sample, which has about 640,000 distinct CDR3 sequences, just under 20% seen once. In regard to this clonotype: The antigen is undetermined.

Using a CD8+CD4-CCR7+CD45RA+ phenotype, naive CD8 T cells were sorted. Material: naive CD8+ T cells from blood, with Jurkat cell RNA spiked in. As to subset: FACS-sorted CD8+CD4-CCR7+CD45RA+ naive T cells. The chain carries TRBV5-8 and TRBJ2-3; D is possibly TRBD1 (6 bases). This receptor was identified in a human donor in good health. Some libraries in this study had Jurkat cell RNA spiked in. CDR3 in amino acids: CASSHTGLGTDTQYF. CDR3 nucleotide sequence: TGTGCCAGCAGCCACACAGGGTTGGGGACAGATACGCAGTATTTT.